This T cell receptor beta chain was captured in a study of blood T cell repertoires in COVID-19. For the study at large: Acute and convalescent COVID-19 specimens originated in the United States, Italy and Spain. The analysed material was cDNA or gDNA that came from T cells, B-cell-depleted T cells, or PBMCs.

As processed by the authors: Reference gene primer amplification in the assay estimated nucleated cell counts. Libraries were prepared by immunoSEQ multiplex PCR; TCRdb keeps only in-frame clonotypes and omits some of them. V and J calls and clone size are as listed in that table; D and trimming were resolved from the DNA. The sample includes tens of thousands of clones, 85% of them seen just once. This clone was counted a few times. CDR3 size: 15 residues. Germline CDR1 is SNHLY and CDR2 is FYNNEI. Unmatched junction bases numbered 7, after V lost 5 bases and J lost 8 bases. The sample taken for sequencing was peripheral blood. This TCR derives from a human donor with acute or convalescent COVID-19. The donor label of this sample is uncertain. The chain has TRBV2 and TRBJ1-6, with 9 bases that match TRBD1. This CDR3 reads CASSPRDRADSPLHF. CDR3 sequence (DNA): TGTGCCAGCAGTCCCCGGGACAGGGCTGATTCACCCCTCCACTTT.